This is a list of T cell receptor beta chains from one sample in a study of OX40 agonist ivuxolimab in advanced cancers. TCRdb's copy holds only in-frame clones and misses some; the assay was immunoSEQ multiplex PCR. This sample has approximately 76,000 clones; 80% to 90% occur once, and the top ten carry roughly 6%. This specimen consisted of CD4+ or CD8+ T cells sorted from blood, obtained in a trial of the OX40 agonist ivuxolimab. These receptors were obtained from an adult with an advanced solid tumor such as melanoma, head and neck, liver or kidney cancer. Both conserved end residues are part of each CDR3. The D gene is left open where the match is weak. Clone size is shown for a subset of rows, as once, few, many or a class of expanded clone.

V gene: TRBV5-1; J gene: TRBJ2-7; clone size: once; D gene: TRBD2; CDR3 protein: CASSSGLATAEQYF; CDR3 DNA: TGCGCCAGCAGCTCGGGACTAGCGACTGCCGAGCAGTACTTC
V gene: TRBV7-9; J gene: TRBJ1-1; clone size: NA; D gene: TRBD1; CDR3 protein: CASSSGQWAEAFF; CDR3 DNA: TGTGCCAGCAGCTCGGGACAGTGGGCTGAAGCTTTCTTT
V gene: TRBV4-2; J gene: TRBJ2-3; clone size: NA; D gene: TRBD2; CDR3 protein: CASSQPLRGLAGPYSSTDTQYF; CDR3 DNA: TGTGCCAGCAGCCAACCTCTCCGGGGACTAGCGGGGCCCTACTCTAGCACAGATACGCAGTATTTT
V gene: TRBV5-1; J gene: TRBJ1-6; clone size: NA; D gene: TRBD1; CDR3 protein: CASSTGDSNNSPLHF; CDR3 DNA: TGCGCCAGCAGCACGGGGGACAGCAATAATTCACCCCTCCACTTT
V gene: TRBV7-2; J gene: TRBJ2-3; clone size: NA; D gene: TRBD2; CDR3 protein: CASRDRTSANTQYF; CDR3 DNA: TGTGCCAGCAGGGACCGGACTAGCGCAAATACGCAGTATTTT
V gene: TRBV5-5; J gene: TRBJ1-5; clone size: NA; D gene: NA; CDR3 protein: CASSLEVANQPQHF; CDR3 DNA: TGTGCCAGCAGCTTGGAGGTTGCCAATCAGCCCCAGCATTTT
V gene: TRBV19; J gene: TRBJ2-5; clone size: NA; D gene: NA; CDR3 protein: CASSIALRPLWDETQYF; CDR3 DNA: TGTGCCAGTAGTATCGCCCTTCGCCCTCTGTGGGATGAGACCCAGTACTTC
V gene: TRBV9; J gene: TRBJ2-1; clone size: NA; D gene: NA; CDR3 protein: CASSVGGNSYNEQFF; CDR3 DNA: TGTGCCAGCAGCGTAGGGGGTAATTCCTACAATGAGCAGTTCTTC
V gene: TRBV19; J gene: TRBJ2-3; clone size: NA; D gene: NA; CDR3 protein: CASSRSEGNTQYF; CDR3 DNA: TGTGCCAGTAGTCGATCAGAGGGGAATACGCAGTATTTT
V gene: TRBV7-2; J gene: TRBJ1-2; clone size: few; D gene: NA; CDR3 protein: CASSLWSRDGYTF; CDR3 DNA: TGTGCCAGCAGCTTATGGTCCAGGGATGGCTACACCTTC
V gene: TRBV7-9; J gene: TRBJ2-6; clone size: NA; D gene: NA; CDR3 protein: CASSPRQGESGANVLTF; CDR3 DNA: TGTGCCAGCAGCCCCCGGCAGGGAGAATCTGGGGCCAACGTCCTGACTTTC
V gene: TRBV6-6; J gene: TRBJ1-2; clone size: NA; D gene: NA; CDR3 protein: CASSHSYGYTF; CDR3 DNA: TGTGCCAGCAGTCACTCTTATGGCTACACCTTC
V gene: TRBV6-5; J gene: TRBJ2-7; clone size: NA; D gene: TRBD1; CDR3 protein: CASSWGQGYEQYF; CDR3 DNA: TGTGCCAGCAGTTGGGGACAGGGTTACGAGCAGTACTTC
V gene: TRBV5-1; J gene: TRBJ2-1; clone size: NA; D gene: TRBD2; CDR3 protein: CASSIPHLAGGINEQFF; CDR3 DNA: TGCGCCAGCAGCATTCCCCACCTAGCGGGAGGGATCAATGAGCAGTTCTTC
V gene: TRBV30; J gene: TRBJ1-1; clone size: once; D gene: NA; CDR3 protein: CAWKGQPNTEAFF; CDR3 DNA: TGTGCCTGGAAGGGCCAGCCGAACACTGAAGCTTTCTTT
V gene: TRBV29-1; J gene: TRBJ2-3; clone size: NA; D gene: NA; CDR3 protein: CSVVGALHTDTQYF; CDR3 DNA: TGCAGCGTTGTTGGCGCGCTTCACACAGATACGCAGTATTTT
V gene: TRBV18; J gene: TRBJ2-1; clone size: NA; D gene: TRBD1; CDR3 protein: CASSPARTGNNEQFF; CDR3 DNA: TGTGCCAGCTCACCAGCCCGGACAGGGAATAATGAGCAGTTCTTC
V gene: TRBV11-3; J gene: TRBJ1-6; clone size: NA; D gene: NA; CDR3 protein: CASSFRQRSSYNSPLHF; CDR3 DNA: TGTGCCAGCAGCTTCCGACAGAGGAGCTCCTATAATTCACCCCTCCACTTT
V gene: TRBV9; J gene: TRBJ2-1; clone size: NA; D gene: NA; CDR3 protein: CASNLQGNPYNEQFF; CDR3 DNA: TGTGCCAGCAACCTTCAGGGGAATCCCTACAATGAGCAGTTCTTC
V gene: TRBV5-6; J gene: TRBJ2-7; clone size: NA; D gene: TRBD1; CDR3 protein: CASSLGPGQSNEQYF; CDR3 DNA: TGTGCCAGCAGCTTGGGCCCGGGACAGTCCAACGAGCAGTACTTC
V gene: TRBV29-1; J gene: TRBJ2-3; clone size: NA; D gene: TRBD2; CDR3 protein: CSVSGERGGRNTDTQYF; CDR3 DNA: TGCAGCGTGTCCGGGGAGCGGGGGGGACGGAACACAGATACGCAGTATTTT
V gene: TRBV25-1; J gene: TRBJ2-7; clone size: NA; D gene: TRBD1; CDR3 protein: CASSPGTGRTYEQYF; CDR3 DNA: TGTGCCAGCAGCCCCGGGACAGGAAGAACCTACGAGCAGTACTTC
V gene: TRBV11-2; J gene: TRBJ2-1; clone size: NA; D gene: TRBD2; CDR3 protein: CASSLILAGTYNEQFF; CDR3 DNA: TGTGCCAGCAGCTTAATCCTAGCGGGGACCTACAATGAGCAGTTCTTC
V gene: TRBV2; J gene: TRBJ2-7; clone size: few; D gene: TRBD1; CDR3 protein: CASTTGTEDYEQYF; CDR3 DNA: TGTGCCAGCACCACCGGGACAGAAGACTACGAGCAGTACTTC